This T cell receptor (beta chain) was documented in a study of shared clonotypes between healthy human individuals. The germline CDR1 and CDR2 sequences are DFQATT and SNEGSKA (reference sequence). CDR3 size: 11 residues. V dropped 1 base and J dropped 4 bases, with 4 bases sitting between them. On this clone: The identical CDR3 is also encoded by other nucleotide sequences in the sample.

TCRdb keeps only in-frame clones here, not all; method: immunoSEQ multiplex PCR. The table has more than 2,000,000 clones, more than 85% seen once. This chain links TRBV20-1 with TRBJ1-2; D gene uncertain. This receptor was obtained from a man between 18 and 35 years old in good health. Some clones in this sample may be carry-over from other donors' samples. Source material: naive CD4+ T cells from PBMCs. Subset defined: CD45RA+ positively selected. The DNA for the CDR3 is TGCAGTGCTAGAGGTGGCTATGGCTACACCTTC. It codes for CSARGGYGYTF.